The entry below describes one T cell receptor (beta chain). Sequencing was performed with immunoSEQ multiplex PCR; in TCRdb, only in-frame clones are kept and a portion is missing. The repertoire holds around 310,000 clones, almost 90% seen once, with about 1% in the top ten. The CDR3 is 14 residues long. After removal of 0 bases from V and 5 bases from J, the junction contained 5 bases not matched to a gene. Germline CDR1 and CDR2: SGDLS and YYNGEE. The data belong to a study of blood T cell repertoires in COVID-19. The sequencing input was peripheral blood. The receptor was isolated from a woman between 35 and 50 years old with COVID-19, enrolled during active disease. The rearrangement links TRBV9 to TRBJ2-7, with 7 bases fitting TRBD2. CDR3: CASSVGLAEDEQYF. In nucleotides, the CDR3 is TGTGCCAGCAGCGTAGGGCTAGCGGAGGACGAGCAGTACTTC.